The clone carrying this T cell receptor (beta chain) was seen a handful of times. Tregs were sorted as CD4+CD25+CD127-/low cells. This CDR3 is 16 amino acids long. The junction had 11 bases not matched to a gene; V was cut back by 4 bases and J by 5 bases. Germline CDR1 reads SGHKS; CDR2 reads YYEKEE (reference sequence). Constant-region reverse primers amplified full-length variable regions, followed by semi-nested Nested Universal Primer A PCR. MiXCR was run by TCRdb on the 5' RACE reads, yielding one entry per CDR3 protein. The sample lists under 45,000 distinct CDR3 sequences; roughly a fifth were seen once.

Sequencing was carried out using Tregs sorted from blood. The receptor comes from a female donor with breast cancer. The rearrangement uses TRBV5-5 and TRBJ1-2; 10 positions agree with TRBD1. CDR3 sequence reads: CASSPPPGTGVYGYTF. The CDR3 bases are TGTGCCAGCAGCCCCCCGCCCGGGACAGGGGTTTATGGCTACACCTTC.